Following are 15 T cell receptor beta chains from one sample sequenced in a study of early T cells in non-severe SARS-CoV-2 infection. Each CDR3 protein gets one entry after TCRdb re-called the 5' RACE reads with MiXCR. The repertoire has 85,000 to 95,000 distinct CDR3 sequences, about 15% of them found once; the top ten carry around 0.58%. The specimen was whole blood. The receptor set was obtained from an adult who was a healthcare worker with PCR-confirmed SARS-CoV-2 infection or an uninfected control (not recorded which).

In this sample, this clonotype is medium-sized. The chain has TRBV11-2 and TRBJ2-5, with D perhaps given as TRBD1 or TRBD2 (5 bases each). CDR3 length: 13 amino acids. Trimming pared 3 bases from V and 2 bases from J, leaving 7 bases between. Germline values: CDR1 SGHAT, CDR2 FQNNGV. The CDR3 bases are TGTGCCAGCAGCTTGGGACGGCAAGAGACCCAGTACTTC. This encodes CASSLGRQETQYF.

This rearrangement joins TRBV7-8 to TRBJ2-3; D is unresolved. The germline V gene encodes CDR1 SGHVS and CDR2 FQNEAQ. CDR3 length equals 13 residues. The ends were cut back, 6 bases at V and 1 base at J, with 8 bases in the middle. The chain's CDR3 is CASRHTGTDTQYF. CDR3 in DNA: TGTGCCAGCAGGCACACGGGCACAGATACGCAGTATTTT.

This chain joins TRBV5-4 and TRBJ2-1; tentatively, D is TRBD2 (5 bases). The V and J ends lost 2 bases and 1 base respectively, with 10 bases between them. Germline CDR1 reads SGHNT; CDR2 reads YYREEE (reference sequence). The length of the CDR3 is 15 residues. The CDR3 reads CASSFPRVSYNEQFF. In DNA, the CDR3 is TGTGCCAGCAGCTTTCCGAGGGTTTCCTACAATGAGCAGTTCTTC.

The chain has TRBV29-1 and TRBJ1-3; D not certain. This CDR3 is built from 16 residues. The germline V gene has CDR1 SQVTM and CDR2 ANQGSEA. Trimming removed 6 bases from V and 1 base from J, with 19 bases in between. The CDR3, as DNA: TGCAGCGTGATAGTTTCCCGCGTCTGGTCTGGAAACACCATATATTTT. It translates to CSVIVSRVWSGNTIYF.

This clonotype was seen a few times. The chain uses TRBV5-4 and TRBJ2-5, with TRBD2 matching over 9 bases. The germline V gene has CDR1 SGHNT and CDR2 YYREEE (reference sequence). The CDR3 has 16 residues. The ends lost 0 bases at V and 5 bases at J; junction bases unmatched: 8. CDR3 loop: CASSLAARGGRETQYF. The CDR3 nucleotides read TGTGCCAGCAGCTTGGCTGCGCGGGGGGGCCGGGAGACCCAGTACTTC.

The sample holds many counts of this clonotype. The chain carries TRBV29-1 and TRBJ2-3; 9 bases match TRBD1. V shed 2 bases and J 4 bases; nucleotides not matched to a gene: 7. CDR3 length equals 15 residues. Germline CDR1 reads SQVTM; CDR2 reads ANQGSEA. Here the CDR3 DNA reads TGCAGCGTTGAATCCGTTACAGGGGGCCCAGATACGCAGTATTTT. This translates into CSVESVTGGPDTQYF.

This sequence joins TRBV4-2 and TRBJ1-6; 9 bases agree with TRBD1. Germline CDR1 reads LGHNA; CDR2 reads YNFKEQ. The ends lost 5 bases at V and 10 bases at J; junction bases unmatched: 9. The CDR3 spans 15 residues. CDR3 sequence (DNA): TGTGCCAGCAGCGAAACGGGACAGGGAGGCTCACCCCTCCACTTT. Translating it yields CASSETGQGGSPLHF.

This clonotype was counted a few times. The chain is built from TRBV7-9 and TRBJ1-4, with no clear D. CDR1 and CDR2 (germline): SEHNR, FQNEAQ (reference sequence). V lost 5 bases and J 0 bases, leaving 4 bases between the germline ends. The CDR3 length is 13 residues. Here the CDR3 DNA reads TGTGCCAGCAGCCCTACAACTAATGAAAAACTGTTTTTT. Encoded protein: CASSPTTNEKLFF.

This rearrangement joins TRBV19 to TRBJ2-3; TRBD1 matches at 8 bases. Germline V gene sequence: CDR1 LNHDA, CDR2 SQIVND (reference sequence). This CDR3 contains 14 residues. V shed 5 bases, J shed 5 bases, and the junction held 6 bases outside the gene matches. CDR3 residues: CASSRTGSQDTQYF. The CDR3 nucleotides read TGTGCCAGTAGTCGGACAGGGTCGCAAGATACGCAGTATTTT.

This clonotype was detected only a few times. The CDR3 DNA sequence: TGCAGCGTTGAATCGGAGACCCAGTACTTC. Amino acid sequence: CSVESETQYF. The chain recombines TRBV29-1 with TRBJ2-5; D gene unclear. V lost 2 bases and J 5 bases, leaving 3 bases between the germline ends. Germline V CDR1 and CDR2: SQVTM, ANQGSEA. The CDR3 is made up of 10 amino acids.

The J gene is TRBJ2-3, the V gene TRBV4-1; 7 nucleotides agree with TRBD2. V shed 2 bases and J 6 bases; nucleotides not matched to a gene: 14. The CDR3 runs 17 residues. Germline V gives CDR1 MGHRA, CDR2 YSYEKL. CDR3 sequence (DNA): TGCGCCAGCAGCCAACCGAGACTAGCACACCGCCTTGATACGCAGTATTTT. Protein: CASSQPRLAHRLDTQYF.

The chain couples TRBV7-8 to TRBJ2-2, with a possible D match to TRBD1 (5 bases). This CDR3 comprises 15 residues. Germline-derived CDR1 and CDR2 are SGHVS and FQNEAQ. V lost 5 bases, J lost 1 base, and 11 bases lay in between. The CDR3 spells CASSAGQLNTGELFF. CDR3 DNA: TGTGCCAGCAGCGCTGGACAACTGAACACCGGGGAGCTGTTTTTT.

The table lists this clonotype with a few counts. This sequence joins TRBV5-1 and TRBJ1-1; a weak D match, TRBD1 (5 bases). CDR1 and CDR2 (germline): SGHRS, YFSETQ. The CDR3 runs to 14 residues. V shed 2 bases and J shed 0 bases, with 8 bases lying between them. The CDR3 reads CASSLGTVNTEAFF. For the CDR3, the DNA is TGCGCCAGCAGCTTAGGGACGGTGAACACTGAAGCTTTCTTT.

This clonotype turned up a few times. V and J are TRBV27 and TRBJ2-5, with a weak D call TRBD2 (5 bases). CDR1 is MNHEY and CDR2 is SMNVEV in the germline V gene (reference sequence). The CDR3 length is 13 residues. V lost 7 bases and J 0 bases, leaving 9 bases between the germline ends. The CDR3, as DNA: TGTGCCAGCAAAAAAGCGGACCAAGAGACCCAGTACTTC. Translating gives CASKKADQETQYF.

This sequence joins TRBV6-5 and TRBJ2-2; unclear D gene. Germline CDR1 reads MNHEY; CDR2 reads SVGAGI. Trimming took 7 bases from V and 7 from J, leaving 16 bases between them. This CDR3 has 14 residues. This CDR3 is CASTRSLFGGELFF. DNA for the CDR3: TGTGCCAGCACTCGCAGCCTATTCGGCGGGGAGCTGTTTTTT.